This TCR beta chain is from a study of identical twins' blood T cells. Notes on the study in general: Abundant TCRbeta CDR3s overlapped more between twins than with unrelated donors.

Looked up from germline, CDR1 is LGHDT and CDR2 is YNNKEL (reference sequence). This CDR3 comprises 14 residues. Comments on this clonotype: Its antigen is undetermined. The junction departs from germline at one end; a sequencing error may be responsible.

MiXCR was run by TCRdb on the 5' RACE reads, yielding one entry per CDR3 protein. The data hold about 370,000 distinct CDR3 sequences, with approximately 30% observed a single time. Sequencing was performed on PBMCs. This receptor was taken from a woman aged 18-50 years in good health. The chain carries TRBV3-1 and TRBJ2-7; 9 bases are shared with TRBD2. CDR3 sequence reads: CANSHRTSAYEQYF. In DNA form, the CDR3 reads TGTGCCAACAGCCACCGGACTAGCGCCTACGAGCAGTACTTC.